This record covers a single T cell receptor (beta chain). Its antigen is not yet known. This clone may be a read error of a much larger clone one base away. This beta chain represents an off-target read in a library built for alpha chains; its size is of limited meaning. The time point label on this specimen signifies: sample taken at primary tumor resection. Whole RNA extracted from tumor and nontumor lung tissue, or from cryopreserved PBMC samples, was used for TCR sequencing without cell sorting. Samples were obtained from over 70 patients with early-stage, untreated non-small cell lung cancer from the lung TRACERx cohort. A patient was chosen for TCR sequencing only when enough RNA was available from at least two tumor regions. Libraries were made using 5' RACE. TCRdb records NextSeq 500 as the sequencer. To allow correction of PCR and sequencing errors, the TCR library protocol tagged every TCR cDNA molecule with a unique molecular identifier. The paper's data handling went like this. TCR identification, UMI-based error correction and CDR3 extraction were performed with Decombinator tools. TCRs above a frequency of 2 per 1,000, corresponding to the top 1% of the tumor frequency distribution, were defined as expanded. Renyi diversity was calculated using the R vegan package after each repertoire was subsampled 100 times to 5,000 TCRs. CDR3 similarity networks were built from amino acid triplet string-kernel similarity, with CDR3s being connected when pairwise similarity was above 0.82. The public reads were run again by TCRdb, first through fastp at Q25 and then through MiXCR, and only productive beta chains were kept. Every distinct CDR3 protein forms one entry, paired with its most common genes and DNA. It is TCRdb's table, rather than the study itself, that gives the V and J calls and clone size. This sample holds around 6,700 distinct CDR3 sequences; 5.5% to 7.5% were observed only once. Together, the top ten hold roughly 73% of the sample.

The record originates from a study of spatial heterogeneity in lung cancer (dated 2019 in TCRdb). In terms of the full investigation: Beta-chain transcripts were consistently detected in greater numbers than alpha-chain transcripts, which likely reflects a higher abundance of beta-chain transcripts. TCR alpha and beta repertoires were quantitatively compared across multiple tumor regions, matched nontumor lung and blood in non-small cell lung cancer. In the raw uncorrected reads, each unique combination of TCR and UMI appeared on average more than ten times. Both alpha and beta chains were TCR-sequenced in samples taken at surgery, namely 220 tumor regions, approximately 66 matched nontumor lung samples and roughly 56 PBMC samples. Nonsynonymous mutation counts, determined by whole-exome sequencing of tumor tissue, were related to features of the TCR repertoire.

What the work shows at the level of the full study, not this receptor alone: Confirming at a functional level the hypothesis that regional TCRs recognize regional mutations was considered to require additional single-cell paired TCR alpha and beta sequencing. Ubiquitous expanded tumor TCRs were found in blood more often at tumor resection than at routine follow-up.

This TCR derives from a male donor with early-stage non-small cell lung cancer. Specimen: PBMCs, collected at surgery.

This receptor carries the CDR3 CASSPSWSPYNEQFF. The DNA reads TGTGCCAGCAGCCCCAGCTGGAGCCCCTACAATGAGCAGTTCTTC. The rearrangement combines TRBV6-4 with TRBJ2-1; no D gene is confidently identified. Including the terminal cysteine and phenylalanine, the CDR3 comprises 15 residues. Only the CDR3 portion is preserved as DNA: 45 bases, with reading frame beginning at the first base. In the germline V gene, CDR1 corresponds to MRHNA and CDR2 to SNTAGT. Trimming takes 6 bases from V and 2 bases from J, and the germline ends sit 14 bases apart.